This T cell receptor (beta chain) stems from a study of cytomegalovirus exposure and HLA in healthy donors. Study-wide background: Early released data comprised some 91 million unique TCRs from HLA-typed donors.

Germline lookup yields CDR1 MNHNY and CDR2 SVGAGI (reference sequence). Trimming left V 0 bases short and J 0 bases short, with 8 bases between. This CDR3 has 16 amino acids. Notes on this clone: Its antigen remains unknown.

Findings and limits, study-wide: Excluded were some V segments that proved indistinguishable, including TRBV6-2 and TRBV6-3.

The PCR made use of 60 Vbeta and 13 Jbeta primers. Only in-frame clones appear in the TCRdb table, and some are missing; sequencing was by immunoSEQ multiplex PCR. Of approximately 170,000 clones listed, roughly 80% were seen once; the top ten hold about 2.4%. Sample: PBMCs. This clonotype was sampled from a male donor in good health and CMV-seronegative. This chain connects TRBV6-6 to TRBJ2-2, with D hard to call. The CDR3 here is CASSYSGQANTGELFF. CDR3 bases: TGTGCCAGCAGTTACTCGGGCCAGGCGAACACCGGGGAGCTGTTTTTT.